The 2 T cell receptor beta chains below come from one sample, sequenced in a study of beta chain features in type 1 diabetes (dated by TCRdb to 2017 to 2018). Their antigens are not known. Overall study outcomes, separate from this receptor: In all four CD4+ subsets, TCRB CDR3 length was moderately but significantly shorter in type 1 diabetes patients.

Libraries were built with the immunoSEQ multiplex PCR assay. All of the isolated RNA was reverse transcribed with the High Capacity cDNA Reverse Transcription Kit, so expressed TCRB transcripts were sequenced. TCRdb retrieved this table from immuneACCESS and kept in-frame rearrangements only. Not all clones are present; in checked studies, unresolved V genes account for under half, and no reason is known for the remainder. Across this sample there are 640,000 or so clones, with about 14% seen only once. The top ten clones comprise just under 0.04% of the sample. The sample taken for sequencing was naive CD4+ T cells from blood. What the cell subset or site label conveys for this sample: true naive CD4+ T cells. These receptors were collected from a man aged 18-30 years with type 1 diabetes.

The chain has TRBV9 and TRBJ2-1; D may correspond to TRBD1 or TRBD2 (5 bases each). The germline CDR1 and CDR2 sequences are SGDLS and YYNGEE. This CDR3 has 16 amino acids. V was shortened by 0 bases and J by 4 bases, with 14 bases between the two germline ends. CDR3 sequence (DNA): TGTGCCAGCAGCGTAGCTGGGACGCTAATATACAATGAGCAGTTCTTC. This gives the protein CASSVAGTLIYNEQFF.

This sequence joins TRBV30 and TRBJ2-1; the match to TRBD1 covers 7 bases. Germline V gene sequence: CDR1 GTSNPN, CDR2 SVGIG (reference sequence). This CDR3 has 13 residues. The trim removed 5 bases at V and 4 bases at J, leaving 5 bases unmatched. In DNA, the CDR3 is TGTGCCTGGGCACAGACAGGGTACAATGAGCAGTTCTTC. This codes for CAWAQTGYNEQFF. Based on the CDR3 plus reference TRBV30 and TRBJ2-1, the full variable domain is SQTIHQWPATLVQPVGSPLSLECTVEGTSNPNLYWYRQAAGRGLQLLFYSVGIGQISSEVPQNLSASRPQDRQFILSSKKLLLSDSGFYLCAWAQTGYNEQFFGPGTRLTVL.